These 5 T cell receptor beta chains were all obtained from the same sample, sequenced in a study of neurological immune-mediated disorders. TCRdb processed the 5' RACE reads anew with MiXCR; each CDR3 protein has one entry. The table shows 130,000 or so distinct CDR3 sequences, with around 3% occurring only once. The sequencing input was PBMCs. All receptors derive from a woman aged 25 to 45 with multiple sclerosis.

This clonotype was counted many times. J is TRBJ2-6 and V is TRBV7-8; weak D call: TRBD1 (5 bases). CDR1 SGHVS and CDR2 FQNEAQ come from the germline V gene. Trimming left V 10 bases short and J 2 bases short, with 12 bases between. The CDR3 consists of 14 residues. CDR3: CATPGYPGANVLTF. The CDR3 DNA is TGTGCCACCCCAGGGTACCCTGGGGCCAACGTCCTGACTTTC.

The table lists this clonotype with many counts. This chain uses TRBV20-1 with TRBJ2-1; unclear D gene. Trimming cost V 4 bases and J 0 bases, with 13 bases left between them. Germline V CDR1 and CDR2: DFQATT, SNEGSKA (reference sequence). There are 15 residues in the CDR3. The CDR3 here is CSAIDGFSSYNEQFF. The CDR3 DNA follows: TGCAGTGCTATTGACGGATTTAGCTCCTACAATGAGCAGTTCTTC.

This clonotype was detected ten times or more. The chain couples TRBV20-1 to TRBJ2-7, with a tentative D call TRBD2 (6 bases). The length of the CDR3 is 14 residues. Looked up from germline, CDR1 is DFQATT and CDR2 is SNEGSKA (reference sequence). V lost 4 bases and J 0 bases, leaving 13 bases between the germline ends. CDR3 bases: TGCAGTGCTATTTCGTTGCGGGACTCCTACGAGCAGTACTTC. Protein: CSAISLRDSYEQYF.

Ten or more counts support this clonotype. The chain uses TRBV20-1 and TRBJ2-5; D uncertain. This CDR3 region has 13 residues. Trimming took off 5 bases at V and 1 base at J, with 11 bases between the two ends. Germline V gives CDR1 DFQATT, CDR2 SNEGSKA (reference sequence). This chain's CDR3 is CSAPQRPQETQYF. DNA of the CDR3: TGCAGTGCTCCACAGAGGCCCCAAGAGACCCAGTACTTC.

This clonotype was seen many times. The rearrangement links TRBV20-1 to TRBJ2-1; D is undetermined. Germline assignment: CDR1 DFQATT and CDR2 SNEGSKA (reference sequence). Trimming left V 1 base short and J 4 bases short, with 11 bases between. The CDR3 runs to 14 residues. The CDR3 DNA reads TGCAGTGCTAGAGGGCCAGTCTTATACAATGAGCAGTTCTTC. Its protein is CSARGPVLYNEQFF.